This TCR beta chain was sequenced for a study of T-cell reconstitution after alpha-beta-depleted transplantation in children listed by TCRdb under 2016. Background for the entire study: T-cell immune reconstitution after TCRalphabeta/CD19-depleted allogeneic hematopoietic cell transplantation in children was quantitatively tracked in the study by means of TCR repertoire profiling.

As to this clonotype: Its binding antigen is unknown. Base qualities are not at hand, and no much larger clone is one base apart.

The library was built by means of PCR. The instrument given in TCRdb is Illumina HiSeq 2500. Molecular barcoding was employed in the preparation of TCR libraries, with unique molecular identifiers being used to normalize TCRbeta repertoire quantification. TCRdb passed the public sequencing reads through fastp at Q25 and MiXCR, retaining productive beta sequences. Here each entry gathers all rows of one CDR3 protein and keeps the most common genes and DNA. Within this sample are about 980,000 distinct CDR3 sequences, with roughly 29% of them counted one time only. Over 25% of the sample belongs to the ten largest clones. Beyond this particular receptor, the publication reports: The frequencies of hyperexpanded clones fell over the following months, and after one year, T-cell counts and TCRbeta diversity were mostly attributed to newly produced T cells. In some patients, the high TCRbeta diversity seen at day 60 was put down to recipient T cells and intrathymic progenitors that had survived conditioning. The apparently early alphabetaT-cell count recovery about two months after transplant was reportedly dependent on only several hundred rapidly expanded clones derived from non-depleted graft cells.

Interpreted using the paper, the treatment or condition label stands for: allogeneic hematopoietic cell transplantation with graft depleted of TCRalphabeta T cells and CD19 B cells. Transplant recipients were children who received TCRalphabeta/CD19-depleted allogeneic hematopoietic cell grafts. This TCR came from a boy in the first two years of life who had a stem cell transplant for SCID, so the T cells may come from the graft donor. The sequences come from PBMCs, mostly from graft donor cells, collected 360 days after TCRalphabeta/CD19-depleted stem cell transplant.

The CDR3 region has the sequence CASSLSGGVNQPQHF. The DNA sequence is as follows: TGTGCCAGCAGCTTGTCGGGGGGAGTCAATCAGCCCCAGCATTTT. The chain couples TRBV11-2 to TRBJ1-5; the D segment could be TRBD1, given 5 matching bases. From cysteine to phenylalanine, the CDR3 is 15 amino acids long. The only DNA kept is the CDR3, 45 bases in frame from the first base. Per the germline V gene, SGHAT is the CDR1 and FQNNGV is the CDR2. Trimming removed 3 bases from V and 3 bases from J, leaving 12 bases between the germline ends. Extended through the reference TRBV11-2 and TRBJ1-5 proteins, this CDR3 yields the full variable domain: EAGVAQSPRYKIIEKRQSVAFWCNPISGHATLYWYQQILGQGPKLLIQFQNNGVVDDSQLPKDRFSAERLKGVDSTLKIQPAKLEDSAVYLCASSLSGGVNQPQHFGDGTRLSIL.